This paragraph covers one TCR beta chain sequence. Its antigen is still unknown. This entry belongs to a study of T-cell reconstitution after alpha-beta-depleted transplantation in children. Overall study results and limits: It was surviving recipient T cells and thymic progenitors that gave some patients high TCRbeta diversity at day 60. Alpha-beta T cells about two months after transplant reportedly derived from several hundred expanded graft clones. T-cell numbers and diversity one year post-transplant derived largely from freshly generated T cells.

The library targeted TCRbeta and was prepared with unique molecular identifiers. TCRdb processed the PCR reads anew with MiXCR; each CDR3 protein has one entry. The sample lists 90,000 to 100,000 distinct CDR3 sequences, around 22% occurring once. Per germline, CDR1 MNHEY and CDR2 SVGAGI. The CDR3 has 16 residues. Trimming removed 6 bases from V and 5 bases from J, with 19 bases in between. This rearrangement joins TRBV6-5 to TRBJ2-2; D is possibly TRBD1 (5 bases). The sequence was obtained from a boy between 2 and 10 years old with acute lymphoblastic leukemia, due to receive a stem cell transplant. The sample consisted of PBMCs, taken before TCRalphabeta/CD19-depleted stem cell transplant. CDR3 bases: TGTGCCAGCAGCTCCTCAGGGTCCCCCCGGACCGGGGAGCTGTTTTTT. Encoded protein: CASSSSGSPRTGELFF.